This T cell receptor (beta chain) originates from a study of T cell clonality in common variable immunodeficiency (dated by TCRdb to between 2015 and 2017). Including the terminal cysteine and phenylalanine, the CDR3 comprises 13 residues. Shown are 30 bases from within the CDR3, in frame from base 1. The CDR1 and CDR2 encoded by the germline V gene are SGHTA and FQGTGA. Trimming accounts for 7 bases at V and 6 bases at J, while the number of junction bases matched to no gene is 6. What the research found in general, with its limitations: Healthy controls shared more TCRbeta clones with each other than CVID subjects shared among themselves (p < 0.0001). The authors noted that sequencing repertoires of T cell subpopulations would be needed to clarify what caused the increased clonality in CVID. Differences among patients in the CVID cohort limited the correlations between repertoire features and clinical complications. CVID TCRbeta sequences reportedly showed fewer deletions and N-nucleotide insertions and lacked highly modified clones with 13 or more V deletions. Even though DNA input was the same, control samples had an average of about 81,820 unique sequences each, compared with 25,000 to 35,000 in CVID samples. TCRbeta clonality was higher in CVID subjects than in healthy controls (t-test p = 0.018), and the increase was most characteristic of about a third of subjects.

For sequencing input, CVID and control samples contributed equivalent amounts of genomic DNA. For every sample, a 60 bp segment covering the rearranged TCRbeta CDR3 region was amplified and then sequenced. TCRbeta amplification used the immunoSEQ assay, a bias-corrected multiplex PCR with high-throughput sequencing. The published analysis was carried out like this. Every unique nucleotide sequence counted as a clone and was annotated with V, D and J genes, copy number and frequency. Sequences were labeled productive if in frame, and non-productive if out of frame or containing stop codons. As previously described, clonality was calculated on the basis of Shannon's entropy. Mean CDR3 Kyte-Doolittle hydropathy was derived from the predicted amino acid sequences of productive clones. Using the R hclust function, scaled V gene usage was clustered hierarchically with Manhattan distance and complete linkage. To assess clone sharing by CDR3 amino acid sequence, 12 repertoires per group were resampled over 100 rounds. Repertoires were searched for more than 55 published EBV-specific and around 240 published CMV-specific TCRbeta sequences. A couple of CVID samples that yielded fewer than 10,000 sequences were excluded from the analysis, so fewer than 45 CVID repertoires were retained. Not all clones reach the TCRdb copy of this immuneACCESS table, which keeps in-frame sequences only. Checked studies attribute under half of the gap to unresolved V genes and leave the rest unexplained. V, J and clone size are taken as reported in that table, and D and trimming were inferred from the DNA itself. Here the sample lists about 20,000 clones, none seen once only. The ten largest account for approximately 2.6% of the sample.

On this clone: The antigen it recognizes is unknown. The read ends 3 residues early relative to the CDR3; the germline J gene fills the gap.

Standard criteria were used to diagnose CVID, namely serum IgG, IgA and/or IgM reduced below the normal range together with specific antibody deficiency. There were around 43 subjects in the CVID group (roughly 15 female and some 29 male), ranging in age from about 8 to 70 years, with a mean age of approximately 40. Most of the CVID patients and most of the healthy controls were of Caucasian heritage. Replacement immunoglobulin therapy had been administered to all CVID subjects for at least one year at the time of study participation. At blood collection, none of the CVID subjects was ill or on immunomodulatory or immunosuppressive medication. Heparinized peripheral whole blood samples of about 4.5 to 8 ml were collected from each donor. Genomic DNA from adults with common variable immune deficiency (CVID) and from healthy adult controls was the source for sequencing TCRbeta CDR3 repertoires. Diluted blood was density-centrifuged over Hypaque 1077 or Ficoll-Paque to isolate peripheral blood mononuclear cells. Unsorted mononuclear cells served as the source of genomic DNA, which was extracted either by Qiagen column purification or by a centrifugation-based method.

The sequence was obtained from a human donor with common variable immunodeficiency. The chain is assembled from TRBV7-3 and TRBJ2-3; TRBD1 matches 8 bases in the middle. Material: peripheral blood mononuclear cells. The CDR3 corresponds to CASTPGTGDTQYF. The part of the CDR3 DNA that was read is TGTGCCAGCACCCCGGGGACAGGCGATACG.